This T cell receptor beta chain was profiled in a study of blood T cell repertoires in COVID-19 (dated by TCRdb to 2018 to 2021). Notes on the research overall: Collaborator samples came from the United States, Italy and Spain and covered acute and convalescent phases of COVID-19. Samples were obtained from the ongoing ImmuneRACE study (first 160 participants) and from some 1,200 subjects provided by 6 global collaborators. The repertoires were released in a freely available public database meant as a resource for research on the immune response to SARS-CoV-2. Where HLA class I and class II types were available, the types were taken from metadata supplied by the sample provider, not from assay-based typing. The prospective study material was composed of cDNA or gDNA derived from T cells, B-cell-depleted T cells, or PBMCs. The sample metadata nearly always contained a de-identified subject ID, COVID-19 status, age in years and sex. Subjects who had been exposed to COVID-19, were actively infected with it, or had recovered from it provided the deeply sampled blood TCRbeta repertoires that made up the dataset. Broader findings and caveats from the paper: Clinical and demographic metadata were provided uncurated, with the amount varying by source and participant.

The CDR3 contains 15 residues, cysteine and phenylalanine counted. Solely the CDR3 DNA is kept, with 45 bases framed from the first base. Trimming accounts for 5 bases at V and 4 bases at J, while the number of junction bases matched to no gene is 5. Via the germline V gene, CDR1 is SGHRS and CDR2 YFSETQ. The collaborating institutions used their own protocols to collect whole blood in K2EDTA tubes. Collaborator samples were shipped for TCRbeta analysis as frozen whole blood, isolated PBMCs, or DNA extracted from either sample type. As regards this clone: No antigen is known for it. Per-base qualities were not stored, and no clone one base away is much larger.

The immunoSEQ Assay, a bias-controlled multiplex PCR, was used to amplify TCRbeta CDR3 regions from genomic DNA. In the source study's methods: The number of nucleated cells in each sample was estimated by amplification of reference gene primers within the assay. To quantify the absolute abundance of each unique TCRbeta CDR3 rearrangement, sequence reads were collapsed and filtered. For each sample, productive Simpson clonality was calculated as the square root of Simpson's diversity index over productive rearrangements. TCRdb provides this immuneACCESS table in a form limited to in-frame rearrangements. Some clones are lacking; in checked studies, under half of them reflect an unresolved V gene, and why the rest are absent is not known. Clone size and the V and J calls come from that table; the DNA yielded D and trimming. The sample records around 180,000 clones, about 88% of which are singletons. Roughly 25% of the sample is in the top ten clones.

The chain uses TRBV5-1 and TRBJ2-2; TRBD1 matches 10 bases in the middle. The sample comprised peripheral blood. This sequence originates from a man in his 60s with acute or convalescent COVID-19. CDR3 loop: CASSSGQGTTGELFF. The nucleotides are TGCGCCAGCAGTTCGGGACAGGGGACCACCGGGGAGCTGTTTTTT.